This passage covers 5 T cell receptor beta chains from one sample sequenced in a study of T cell repertoires in cytomegalovirus infection. TCRdb redid the calling of the reads with MiXCR, one entry per CDR3 protein. The sample yields roughly 220,000 distinct CDR3 sequences, roughly 34% seen once. Their antigens remain unidentified. Specimen: CD8+ T cells from cultured PBMCs, collected from culture after CMV antigen stimulation. Receptors originate from a human donor in good health (CMV status not recorded). Some clones in this sample may be carry-over from other donors' samples.

The V gene is TRBV6-6, the J gene TRBJ2-7; TRBD1 agrees at 7 bases. V trimming: 6 bases; J trimming: 2 bases; junction bases outside the gene matches: 7. The CDR3 is made up of 14 amino acids. The germline gives CDR1 MNHNY, CDR2 SVGAGI (reference sequence). The CDR3 reads CASRKTGATYEQYF. In nucleotides, the CDR3 is TGTGCCAGCAGAAAAACAGGGGCGACCTACGAGCAGTACTTC.

This clonotype was seen more than once but under ten times. The chain couples TRBV28 to TRBJ2-7; the match to TRBD1 covers 10 bases. Unmatched junction bases numbered 11, after V lost 3 bases and J lost 6 bases. The CDR3 runs 16 residues. Germline-derived CDR1 and CDR2 are MDHEN and SYDVKM. In DNA, the CDR3 is TGTGCCAGCAGTTTTGCCCGACGGACAGGGGGGTTCGAGCAGTACTTC. The encoded protein is CASSFARRTGGFEQYF.

In regard to this clonotype: Germline and junction disagree at one end, which may indicate a read error. This chain links TRBV12-3 or TRBV12-4 with TRBJ2-2, with D possibly being TRBD2 (6 bases). The CDR3 length is 14 residues. CDR3 protein: CASTLDGNTGGLFF. The CDR3 nucleotides are TGTGCCAGCACCCTCGATGGGAACACCGGGGGGCTGTTTTTT.

This chain connects TRBV5-1 to TRBJ1-1, with D perhaps TRBD1 (5 bases). The V end lost 0 bases, the J end lost 3 bases, and 18 bases lay between the germline ends. Per germline, CDR1 SGHRS and CDR2 YFSETQ. This CDR3 is 17 amino acids long. The CDR3 DNA reads TGCGCCAGCAGCTTGGACCAGGGACCAGGCTGGTACACTGAAGCTTTCTTT. Translating gives CASSLDQGPGWYTEAFF.

The gene calls are TRBV27 and TRBJ2-1, with 7 positions matching TRBD1. V was clipped by 4 bases and J by 10 bases; unmatched bases: 10. The germline V gene has CDR1 MNHEY and CDR2 SMNVEV (reference sequence). The CDR3 contains 14 residues. CDR3 in amino acids: CASSSGQVYREQFF. In DNA form, the CDR3 reads TGTGCCAGCAGTTCCGGACAGGTCTACAGAGAGCAGTTCTTC.